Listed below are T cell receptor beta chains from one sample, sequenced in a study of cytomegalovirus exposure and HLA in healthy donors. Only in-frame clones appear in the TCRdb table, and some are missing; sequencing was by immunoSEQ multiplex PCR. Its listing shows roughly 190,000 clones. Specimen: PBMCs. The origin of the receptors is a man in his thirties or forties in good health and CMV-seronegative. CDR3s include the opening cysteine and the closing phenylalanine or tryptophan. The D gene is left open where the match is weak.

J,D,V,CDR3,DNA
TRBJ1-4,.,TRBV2,CASRKDGVVPEKLFF,TGTGCCAGCAGGAAAGACGGAGTAGTTCCTGAAAAACTGTTTTTT
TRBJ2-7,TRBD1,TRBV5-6,CASRRTGSYEQYF,TGTGCCAGCAGACGGACAGGCTCCTACGAGCAGTACTTC
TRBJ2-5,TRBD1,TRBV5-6,CASSLGDRGPGEQYF,TGTGCCAGCAGCTTGGGCGACAGGGGGCCTGGAGAGCAGTACTTC
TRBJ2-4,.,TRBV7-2,CASSSISQKNIQYF,TGTGCCAGCAGCTCTATTTCACAGAAAAACATTCAGTACTTC
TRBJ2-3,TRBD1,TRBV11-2,CASSSGQGDTQYF,TGTGCCAGCAGCTCGGGACAGGGGGATACGCAGTATTTT
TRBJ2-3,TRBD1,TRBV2,CASSLQGALSTDTQYF,TGTGCCAGCAGTCTACAGGGGGCCCTTAGCACAGATACGCAGTATTTT
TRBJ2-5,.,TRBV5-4,CASSFGETQYF,TGTGCCAGCAGCTTCGGGGAGACCCAGTACTTC
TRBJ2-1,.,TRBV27,CASSLEGSSYNEQFF,TGTGCCAGCAGTTTGGAGGGGAGCTCCTACAATGAGCAGTTCTTC
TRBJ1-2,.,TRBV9,CASSVGRVHYGYTF,TGTGCCAGCAGCGTAGGCAGGGTGCACTATGGCTACACCTTC
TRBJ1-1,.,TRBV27,CASSLGGGERRLLNTEAFF,TGTGCCAGCAGTTTAGGGGGAGGGGAGAGGAGGTTACTTAACACTGAAGCTTTCTTT
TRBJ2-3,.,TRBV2,CASGDNADTQYF,TGTGCCAGCGGGGACAACGCAGATACGCAGTATTTT
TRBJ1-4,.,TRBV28,CASSFREKLFF,TGTGCCAGCAGTTTCCGTGAAAAACTGTTTTTT
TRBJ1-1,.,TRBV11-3,CASRQVPRQEAFF,TGTGCCAGCCGCCAGGTACCCCGCCAAGAAGCTTTCTTT
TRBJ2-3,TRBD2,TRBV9,CASSGLAGGNPDTQYF,TGTGCCAGCAGCGGCTTAGCGGGGGGGAATCCAGATACGCAGTATTTT
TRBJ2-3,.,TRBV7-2,CASSSYTDTQYF,TGTGCCAGCAGCTCCTACACAGATACGCAGTATTTT
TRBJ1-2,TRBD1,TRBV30,CARLSGKEGAYYGYTF,TGTGCACGCTTGAGTGGTAAGGAGGGGGCCTACTATGGCTACACCTTC
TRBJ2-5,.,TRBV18,CASSPRETQYF,TGTGCCAGCTCGCCTAGGGAGACCCAGTACTTC
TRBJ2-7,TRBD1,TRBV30,CAWSKRPGTGGSEQYF,TGTGCCTGGAGCAAGCGCCCCGGGACAGGGGGGAGCGAGCAGTACTTC
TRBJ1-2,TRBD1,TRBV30,CAWSFRQGRDGYTF,TGTGCCTGGAGTTTCCGACAGGGTAGGGATGGCTACACCTTC
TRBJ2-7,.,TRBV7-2,CASSLSQGFVNEQYF,TGTGCCAGCAGCTTATCACAGGGATTCGTCAACGAGCAGTACTTC
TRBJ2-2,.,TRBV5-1,CASSFREQNTGELFF,TGCGCCAGCAGCTTCCGGGAACAGAACACCGGGGAGCTGTTTTTT
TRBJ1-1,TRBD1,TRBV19,CASMGQGDTEAFF,TGTGCCAGTATGGGACAGGGCGACACTGAAGCTTTCTTT
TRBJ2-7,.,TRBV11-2,CASSSGHRSYEQYF,TGTGCCAGCAGCTCCGGACACCGCTCCTACGAGCAGTACTTC
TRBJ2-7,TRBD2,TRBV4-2,CASSLGGTMGYEQYF,TGTGCCAGCAGCCTCGGGGGGACGATGGGTTACGAGCAGTACTTC
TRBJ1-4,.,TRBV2,CASSPLTATNEKLFF,TGTGCCAGCAGTCCACTTACTGCAACTAATGAAAAACTGTTTTTT
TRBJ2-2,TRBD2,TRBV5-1,CASSLETSGRGTGELFF,TGCGCCAGCAGCTTGGAGACTAGCGGGAGGGGCACCGGGGAGCTGTTTTTT
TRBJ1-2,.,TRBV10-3,CAASAPGQINGYTF,TGTGCCGCCAGTGCCCCGGGACAAATTAATGGCTACACCTTC
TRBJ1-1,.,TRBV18,CASSPPIGRVGTEAFF,TGTGCCAGCTCACCACCGATCGGCAGGGTGGGCACTGAAGCTTTCTTT
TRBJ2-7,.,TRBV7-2,CASSHQTTGSHEQYF,TGTGCCAGCAGCCATCAAACAACAGGGTCCCACGAGCAGTACTTC
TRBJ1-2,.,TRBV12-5,CASGSQGPLTYGYTF,TGTGCTAGTGGTTCACAGGGCCCATTAACTTATGGCTACACCTTC
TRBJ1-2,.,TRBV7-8,CASSLVMRSGNYGYTF,TGTGCCAGCAGCTTAGTTATGAGGTCGGGGAACTATGGCTACACCTTC
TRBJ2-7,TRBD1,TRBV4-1,CASSQRTGRYEQYF,TGCGCCAGCAGCCAAAGGACAGGGCGGTACGAGCAGTACTTC
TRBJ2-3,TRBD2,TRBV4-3,CASSQAGGGRTDTQYF,TGCGCCAGCAGCCAAGCGGGCGGGGGGCGCACAGATACGCAGTATTTT
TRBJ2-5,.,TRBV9,CASSVVGEYQETQYF,TGTGCCAGCAGCGTAGTCGGGGAGTACCAAGAGACCCAGTACTTC
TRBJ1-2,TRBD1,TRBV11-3,CASSETGGRGYTF,TGTGCCAGCAGCGAAACAGGGGGCCGGGGCTACACCTTC
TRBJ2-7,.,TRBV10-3,CAISETGARNEQYF,TGTGCCATCAGTGAAACAGGTGCAAGAAACGAGCAGTACTTC
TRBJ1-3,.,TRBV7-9,CASSSRGLSGNTIYF,TGTGCCAGCAGCTCGAGAGGGTTATCCGGAAACACCATATATTTT
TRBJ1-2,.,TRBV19,CASSIEQSLYGYTF,TGTGCCAGTAGTATAGAACAGAGCCTCTATGGCTACACCTTC
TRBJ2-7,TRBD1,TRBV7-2,CASSRPGTGGARASYEQYF,TGTGCCAGCAGCAGACCCGGGACAGGGGGCGCGCGGGCCTCCTACGAGCAGTACTTC
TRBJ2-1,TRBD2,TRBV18,CASSPRGGPDNEQFF,TGTGCCAGCTCACCGCGGGGGGGTCCTGATAATGAGCAGTTCTTC